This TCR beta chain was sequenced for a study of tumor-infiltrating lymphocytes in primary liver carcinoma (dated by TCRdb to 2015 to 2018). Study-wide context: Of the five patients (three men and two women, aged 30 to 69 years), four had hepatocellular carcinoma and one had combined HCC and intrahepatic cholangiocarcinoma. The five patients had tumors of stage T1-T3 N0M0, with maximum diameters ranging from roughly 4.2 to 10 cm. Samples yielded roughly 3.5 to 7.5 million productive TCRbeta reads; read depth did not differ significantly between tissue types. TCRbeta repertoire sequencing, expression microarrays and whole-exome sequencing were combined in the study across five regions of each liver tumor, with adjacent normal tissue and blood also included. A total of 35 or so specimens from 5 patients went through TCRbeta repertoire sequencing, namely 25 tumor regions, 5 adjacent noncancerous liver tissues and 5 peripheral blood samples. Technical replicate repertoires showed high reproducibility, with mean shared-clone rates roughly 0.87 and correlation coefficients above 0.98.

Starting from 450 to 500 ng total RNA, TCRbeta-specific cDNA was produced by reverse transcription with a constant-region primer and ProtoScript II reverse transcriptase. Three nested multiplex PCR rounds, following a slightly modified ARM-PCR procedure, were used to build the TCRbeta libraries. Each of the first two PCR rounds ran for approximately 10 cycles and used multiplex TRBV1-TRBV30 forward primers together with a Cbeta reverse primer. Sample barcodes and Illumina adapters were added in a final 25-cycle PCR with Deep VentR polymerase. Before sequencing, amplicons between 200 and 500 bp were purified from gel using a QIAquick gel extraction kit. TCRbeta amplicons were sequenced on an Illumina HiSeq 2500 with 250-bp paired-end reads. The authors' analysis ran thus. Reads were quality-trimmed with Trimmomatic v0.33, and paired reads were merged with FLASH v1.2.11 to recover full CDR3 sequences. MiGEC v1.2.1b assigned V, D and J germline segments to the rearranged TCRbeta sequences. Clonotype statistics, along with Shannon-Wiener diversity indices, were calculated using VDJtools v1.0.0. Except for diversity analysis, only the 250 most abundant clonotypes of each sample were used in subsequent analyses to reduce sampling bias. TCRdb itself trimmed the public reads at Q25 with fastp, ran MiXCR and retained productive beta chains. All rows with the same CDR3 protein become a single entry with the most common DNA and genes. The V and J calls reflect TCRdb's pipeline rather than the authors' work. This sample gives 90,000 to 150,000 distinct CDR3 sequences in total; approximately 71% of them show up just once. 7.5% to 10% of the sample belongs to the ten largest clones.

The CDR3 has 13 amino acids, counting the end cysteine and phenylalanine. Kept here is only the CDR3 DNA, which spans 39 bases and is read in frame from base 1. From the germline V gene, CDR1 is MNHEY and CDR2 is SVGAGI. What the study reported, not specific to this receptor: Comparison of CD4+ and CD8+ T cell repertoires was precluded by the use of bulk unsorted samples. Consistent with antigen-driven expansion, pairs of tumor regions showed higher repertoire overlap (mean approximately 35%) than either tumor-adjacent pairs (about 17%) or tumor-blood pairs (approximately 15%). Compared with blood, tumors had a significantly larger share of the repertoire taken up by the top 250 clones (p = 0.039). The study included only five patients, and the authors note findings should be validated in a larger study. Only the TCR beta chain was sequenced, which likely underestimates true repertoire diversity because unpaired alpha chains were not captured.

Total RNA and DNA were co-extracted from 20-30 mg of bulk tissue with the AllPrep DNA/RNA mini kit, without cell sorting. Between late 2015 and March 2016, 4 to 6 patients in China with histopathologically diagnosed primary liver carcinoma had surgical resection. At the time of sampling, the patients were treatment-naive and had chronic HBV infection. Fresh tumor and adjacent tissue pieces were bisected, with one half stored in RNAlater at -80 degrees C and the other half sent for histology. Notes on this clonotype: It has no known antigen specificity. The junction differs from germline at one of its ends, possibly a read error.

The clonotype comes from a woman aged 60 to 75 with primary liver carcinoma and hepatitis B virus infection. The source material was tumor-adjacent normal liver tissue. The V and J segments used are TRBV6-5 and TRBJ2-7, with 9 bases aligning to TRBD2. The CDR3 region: CARISSGSYEQYF. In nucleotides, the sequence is TGCGCCAGAATCAGTAGCGGGAGCTACGAGCAGTACTTC.